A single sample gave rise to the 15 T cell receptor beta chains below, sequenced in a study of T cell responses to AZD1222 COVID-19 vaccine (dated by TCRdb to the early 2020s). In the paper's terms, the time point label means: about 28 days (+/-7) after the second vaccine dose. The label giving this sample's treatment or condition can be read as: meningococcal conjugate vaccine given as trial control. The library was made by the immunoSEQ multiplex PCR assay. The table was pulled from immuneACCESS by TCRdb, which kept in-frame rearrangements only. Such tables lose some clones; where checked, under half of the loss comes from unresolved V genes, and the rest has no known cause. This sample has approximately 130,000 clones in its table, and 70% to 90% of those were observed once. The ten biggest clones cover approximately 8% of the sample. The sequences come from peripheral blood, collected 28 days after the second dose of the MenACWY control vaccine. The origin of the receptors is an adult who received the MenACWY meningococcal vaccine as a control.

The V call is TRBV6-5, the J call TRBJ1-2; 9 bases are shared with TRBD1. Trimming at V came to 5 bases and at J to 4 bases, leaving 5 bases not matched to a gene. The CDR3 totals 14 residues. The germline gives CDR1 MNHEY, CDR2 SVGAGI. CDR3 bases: TGTGCCAGCAGTACAGGGGGCGCTGGCTATGGCTACACCTTC. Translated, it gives CASSTGGAGYGYTF.

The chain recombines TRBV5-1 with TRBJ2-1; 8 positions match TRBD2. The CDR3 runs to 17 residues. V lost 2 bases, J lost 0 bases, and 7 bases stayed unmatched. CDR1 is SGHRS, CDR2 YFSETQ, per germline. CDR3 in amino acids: CASSLVAGLSSYNEQFF. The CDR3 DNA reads TGCGCCAGCAGCTTAGTAGCGGGGCTTAGCTCCTACAATGAGCAGTTCTTC.

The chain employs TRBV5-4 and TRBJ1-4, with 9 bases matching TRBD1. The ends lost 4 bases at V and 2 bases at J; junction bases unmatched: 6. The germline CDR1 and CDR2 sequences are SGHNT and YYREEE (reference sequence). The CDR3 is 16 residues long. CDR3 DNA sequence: TGTGCCAGCAGCCGGGACAGGGTGGGCACTAATGAAAAACTGTTTTTT. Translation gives CASSRDRVGTNEKLFF.

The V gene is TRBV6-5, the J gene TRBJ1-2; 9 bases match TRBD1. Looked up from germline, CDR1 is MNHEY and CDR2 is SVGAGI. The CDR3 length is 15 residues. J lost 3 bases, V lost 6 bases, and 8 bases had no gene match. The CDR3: CASRPTDRGYYGYTF. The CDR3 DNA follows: TGTGCCAGCAGACCGACGGACAGGGGATACTATGGCTACACCTTC.

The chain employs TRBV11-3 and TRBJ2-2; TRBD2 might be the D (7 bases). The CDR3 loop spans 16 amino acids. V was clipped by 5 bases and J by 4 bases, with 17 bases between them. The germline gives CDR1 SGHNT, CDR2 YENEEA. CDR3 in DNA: TGTGCCAGCAGCCTCAGGAGGGGGGGCGGCACCGGGGAGCTGTTTTTT. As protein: CASSLRRGGGTGELFF. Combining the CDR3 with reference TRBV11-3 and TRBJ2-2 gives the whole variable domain EAGVVQSPRYKIIEKKQPVAFWCNPISGHNTLYWYLQNLGQGPELLIRYENEEAVDDSQLPKDRFSAERLKGVDSTLKIQPAELGDSAVYLCASSLRRGGGTGELFFGEGSRLTVL.

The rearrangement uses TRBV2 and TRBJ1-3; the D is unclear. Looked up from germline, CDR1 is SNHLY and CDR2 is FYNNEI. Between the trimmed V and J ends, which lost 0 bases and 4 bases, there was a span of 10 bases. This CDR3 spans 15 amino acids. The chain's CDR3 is CASSEAESRGNTIYF. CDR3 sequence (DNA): TGTGCCAGCAGTGAAGCTGAGAGTCGAGGAAACACCATATATTTT.

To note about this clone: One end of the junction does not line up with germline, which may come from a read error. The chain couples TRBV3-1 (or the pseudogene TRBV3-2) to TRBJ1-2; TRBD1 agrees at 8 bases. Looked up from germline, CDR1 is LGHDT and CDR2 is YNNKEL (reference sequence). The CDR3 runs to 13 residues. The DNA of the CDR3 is TGTGCCAGCAGCCAAGATATCCCAGGGGGCCGATCCTTC. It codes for CASSQDIPGGRSF.

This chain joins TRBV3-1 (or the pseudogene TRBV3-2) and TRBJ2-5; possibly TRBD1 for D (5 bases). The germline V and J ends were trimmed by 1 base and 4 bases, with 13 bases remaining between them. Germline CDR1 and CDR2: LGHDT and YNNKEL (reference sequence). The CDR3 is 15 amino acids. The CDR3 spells CASSQVIGVGETQYF. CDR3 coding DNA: TGTGCCAGCAGCCAAGTAATAGGGGTTGGAGAGACCCAGTACTTC.

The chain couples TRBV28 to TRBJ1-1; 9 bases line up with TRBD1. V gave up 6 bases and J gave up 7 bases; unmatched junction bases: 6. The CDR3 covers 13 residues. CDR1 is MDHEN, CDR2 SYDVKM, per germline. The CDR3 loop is CASSRDRVGEAFF. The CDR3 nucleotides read TGTGCCAGCAGCCGGGACAGGGTAGGTGAAGCTTTCTTT.

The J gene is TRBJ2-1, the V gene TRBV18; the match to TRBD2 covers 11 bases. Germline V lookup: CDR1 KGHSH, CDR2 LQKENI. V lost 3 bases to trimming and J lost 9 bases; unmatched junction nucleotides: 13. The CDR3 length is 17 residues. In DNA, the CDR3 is TGTGCCAGCTCACCTCGGGCTAGCGGGGGGCAGGGATCTGAGCAGTTCTTC. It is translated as CASSPRASGGQGSEQFF.

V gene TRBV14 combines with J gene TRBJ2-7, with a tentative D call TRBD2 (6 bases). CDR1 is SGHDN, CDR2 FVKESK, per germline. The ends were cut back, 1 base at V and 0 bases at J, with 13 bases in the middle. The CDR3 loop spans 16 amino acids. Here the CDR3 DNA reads TGTGCCAGCAGCCAAGTAAGGGGCGGGATCTCCTACGAGCAGTACTTC. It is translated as CASSQVRGGISYEQYF. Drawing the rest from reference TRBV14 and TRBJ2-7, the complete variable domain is EAGVTQFPSHSVIEKGQTVTLRCDPISGHDNLYWYRRVMGKEIKFLLHFVKESKQDESGMPNNRFLAERTGGTYSTLKVQPAELEDSGVYFCASSQVRGGISYEQYFGPGTRLTVT.

The CDR3 DNA is TGTGCCAGCAGTTTCACAGGGAGTGGCACAGATACGCAGTATTTT. This gives the protein CASSFTGSGTDTQYF. The chain links TRBV28 to TRBJ2-3, with D possibly being TRBD1 (6 bases). V lost 3 bases to trimming and J lost 1 base, with 11 bases between them. Germline V lookup: CDR1 MDHEN, CDR2 SYDVKM. The CDR3 is 15 residues long.

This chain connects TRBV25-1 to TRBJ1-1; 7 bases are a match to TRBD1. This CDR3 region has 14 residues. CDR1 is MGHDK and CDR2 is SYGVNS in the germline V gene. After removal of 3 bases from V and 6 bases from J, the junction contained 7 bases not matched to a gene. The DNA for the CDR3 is TGTGCCAGCAGTGAGACAGGGCCGGGGGCTGAAGCTTTCTTT. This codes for CASSETGPGAEAFF.

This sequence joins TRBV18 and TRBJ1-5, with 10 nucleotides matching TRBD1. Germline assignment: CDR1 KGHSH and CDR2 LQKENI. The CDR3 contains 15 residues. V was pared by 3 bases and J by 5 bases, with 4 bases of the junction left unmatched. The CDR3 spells CASSPLTGGDQPQHF. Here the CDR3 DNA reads TGTGCCAGCTCACCTTTGACAGGGGGCGATCAGCCCCAGCATTTT.

The CDR3 loop reads CAWSVTRGFHSGANVLTF. The CDR3 DNA follows: TGTGCCTGGAGTGTCACCCGGGGGTTCCACTCTGGGGCCAACGTCCTGACTTTC. J is TRBJ2-6 and V is TRBV30; D possibly corresponds to TRBD2 (6 bases). The V end lost 0 bases, the J end lost 0 bases, and 15 bases lay between the germline ends. This CDR3 is 18 amino acids long. Germline-derived CDR1 and CDR2 are GTSNPN and SVGIG (reference sequence).